Listed below are T cell receptor beta chains from one sample, sequenced in a study of response to subunit inactivated influenza vaccine. TCRdb used MiXCR to reprocess the RT-PCR reads, holding one entry per CDR3 protein. The data contain fewer than 650,000 distinct CDR3 sequences, 10% to 15% of them singletons. The sample here was PBMCs from blood, taken 40 to 50 days after vaccination. These TCRs come from a man in his fifties who received an inactivated influenza vaccine. CDR3s include the opening cysteine and the closing phenylalanine or tryptophan. The D gene is left open where the match is weak. Rows may omit the clone size; those that give it use once, few, many or a size class.

-	TRBV25-1	-	TRBJ1-1	TGTGCCAGCAGTGAAGCTGGACACGCGAACACTGAAGCTTTCTTT	CASSEAGHANTEAFF
TRBD2	TRBV6-2/TRBV6-3	few	TRBJ2-7	TGTGCCAGCAGGTCCGGGACTAGCGACTACGAGCAGTACTTC	CASRSGTSDYEQYF
TRBD1	TRBV6-2/TRBV6-3	few	TRBJ2-7	TGTGCCAGCAGTGTGACAGGGCACTACGAGCAGTACTTC	CASSVTGHYEQYF
-	TRBV6-2/TRBV6-3	few	TRBJ2-2	TGTGCCAGCAGTCCTCTAGCGCGGGGCCCCACCGGGGAGCTGTTTTTT	CASSPLARGPTGELFF
-	TRBV5-6	many	TRBJ1-1	TGTGCCAGCACCGACAGGCTGAACACTGAAGCTTTCTTT	CASTDRLNTEAFF
-	TRBV6-1	many	TRBJ1-5	TGTGCCAGCAGTGAACGTGGGTGGTGGGCCCAGCATTTT	CASSERGWWAQHF
-	TRBV6-2/TRBV6-3	-	TRBJ2-1	TGTGCCAGCAGTTACTCGCTAGATGGGGACGAGCAGTTCTTC	CASSYSLDGDEQFF
TRBD1	TRBV29-1	many	TRBJ1-2	TGCAGCGTTGAAGATCTCGTGGACAGGGAAGGAGGCTACACCTTC	CSVEDLVDREGGYTF
-	TRBV24-1	many	TRBJ2-1	TGTGCCACCAGTGAGGCGGGACAGAGAGGAAACAATGAGCAGTTCTTC	CATSEAGQRGNNEQFF
TRBD2	TRBV7-2	-	TRBJ2-7	TGTGCCAGCAGCTTCGGACTAGCGAGAACTAAATACGAGCAGTACTTC	CASSFGLARTKYEQYF
TRBD1	TRBV7-8	many	TRBJ1-2	TGTGCCAGCAGCTTAGCGCCAACAGGGGAACGTCATGGCTACACCTTC	CASSLAPTGERHGYTF
-	TRBV11-2	few	TRBJ1-2	TGTGCCAGCAGCCACCAAGGGGGGAGCTCTGGCTACACCTTC	CASSHQGGSSGYTF
-	TRBV28	-	TRBJ2-7	TGTGCCAGCAGTTTATCTAGACAGGACTACTCCTCCTACGAGCAGTACTTC	CASSLSRQDYSSYEQYF
-	TRBV20-1	few	TRBJ2-7	TGCAGTGCTCGAATCTGGGACGAGCAGTACTTC	CSARIWDEQYF
-	TRBV20-1	-	TRBJ2-7	TGCAGTGCTACGTCAGGGGGGTCCCACGAGCAGTACTTC	CSATSGGSHEQYF
-	TRBV7-2	few	TRBJ2-5	TGTGCCAGCAGCTTCGGGGGTGCCAGGGAGACCCAGTACTTC	CASSFGGARETQYF
TRBD1	TRBV5-1	few	TRBJ1-1	TGCGCCACGAAGCGAGATTCAGGGGGCCTGAACACTGAAGCTTTCTTT	CATKRDSGGLNTEAFF
-	TRBV25-1	-	TRBJ1-6	TGTGCCAGCAGTGGAGTGGGCAGGGGTTCACCCCTCCACTTT	CASSGVGRGSPLHF
-	TRBV5-1	-	TRBJ2-1	TGCGCCAGCAGCTTGGAGTTTCTTGGCAGTTCCTACAATGAGCAGTTCTTC	CASSLEFLGSSYNEQFF
-	TRBV5-5	-	TRBJ2-3	TGTGCCAGCAGCCCCGTGGGTTCTAGGACAGATACGCAGTATTTT	CASSPVGSRTDTQYF
TRBD2	TRBV12-3/TRBV12-4	many	TRBJ2-3	TGTGCCAGCAGTCCCTATAGCGGGACCTCCCCAGATACGCAGTATTTT	CASSPYSGTSPDTQYF
-	TRBV20-1	many	TRBJ1-4	TGCAGTGCTAGTCCCGACTTCAATGAAAAACTGTTTTTT	CSASPDFNEKLFF
TRBD2	TRBV4-3	few	TRBJ2-1	TGCGCCAGCAGCCAAGAACCTAGCGGGATAGGCTCCTACAATGAGCAGTTCTTC	CASSQEPSGIGSYNEQFF
-	TRBV20-1	few	TRBJ2-1	TGCAGTGCTAGAGACCGGGACACGAACAATGAGCAGTTCTTC	CSARDRDTNNEQFF
TRBD2	TRBV20-1	many	TRBJ2-5	TGCAGTGCTAGGGCTAGCGGGAGGGGAGAGACCCAGTACTTC	CSARASGRGETQYF
-	TRBV6-2/TRBV6-3	many	TRBJ2-7	TGTGCCAGCAGTTGGACAGGAGGGTCCTACGAGCAGTACTTC	CASSWTGGSYEQYF
-	TRBV5-1	few	TRBJ1-3	TGCGCCAGCAGCGTGACCGGGACACGTACTTCTTCTGGAAACACCATATATTTT	CASSVTGTRTSSGNTIYF
TRBD1	TRBV20-1	-	TRBJ2-5	TGCAGTGCTGACCGGGACAGACTAGAGACCCAGTACTTC	CSADRDRLETQYF
-	TRBV29-1	-	TRBJ2-7	TGCAGCGTGACATACTCCTACGAGCAGTACTTC	CSVTYSYEQYF
-	TRBV28	few	TRBJ2-7	TGTGCCAGCAGTTTATTCACCGACGCCTCCTACGAGCAGTACTTC	CASSLFTDASYEQYF
TRBD1	TRBV5-6	many	TRBJ1-1	TGTGCCAGCAGCTCTGGGACAGGCTACACCGAAGCTTTCTTT	CASSSGTGYTEAFF
TRBD1	TRBV20-1	few	TRBJ1-1	TGCAAGACACAGGGGGCGGACACTGAAGCTTTCTTT	CKTQGADTEAFF
TRBD2	TRBV9	-	TRBJ2-3	TGTGCCAGCAGCGTAGTGACTAGCGTTAGCACAGATACGCAGTATTTT	CASSVVTSVSTDTQYF
TRBD1	TRBV7-9	-	TRBJ2-2	TGTGCCAGCAATACAGGGGGCGCAAGGAACACCGGGGAGCTGTTTTTT	CASNTGGARNTGELFF
-	TRBV4-3	few	TRBJ1-2	TGCGCCAGCAGCCAAGGCGTGGCAGGGCACGCTTCCAACTATGGCTACACCTTC	CASSQGVAGHASNYGYTF
-	TRBV7-2	-	TRBJ2-2	TGTGCCAGCAGCTTAGGTTCGGGGGTCGGGGAGCTGTTTTTT	CASSLGSGVGELFF
-	TRBV5-1	-	TRBJ2-7	TGCGCCAGCAGCGGCGGTGGGTTCAACGAGCAGTACTTC	CASSGGGFNEQYF
TRBD2	TRBV30	many	TRBJ2-1	TGTGCCTGGAGTGTTTGGAGCGGGGGGGCCTACAATGAGCAGTTCTTC	CAWSVWSGGAYNEQFF
TRBD1	TRBV3-1	-	TRBJ2-2	TGTGCCAGCAGCCCTACCAGGACAGGGGACACCGGGGAGCTGTTTTTT	CASSPTRTGDTGELFF
TRBD1	TRBV6-2/TRBV6-3	-	TRBJ1-6	TGTGCCAGCAGTCCGGACAGGGGCGGTAATTCACCCCTCCACTTT	CASSPDRGGNSPLHF
-	TRBV6-5	-	TRBJ2-7	TGTGCCAGCAGTTTGGTATACGGGGTCGAGCAGTACTTC	CASSLVYGVEQYF
-	TRBV18	-	TRBJ1-5	TGTGCCAGCTCACCACCCTCGGGGGCAGGCAATCAGCCCCAGCATTTT	CASSPPSGAGNQPQHF
TRBD1	TRBV4-3	-	TRBJ1-2	TGCGCCAGCAGCCAGAACGACAGGGGGGATGGCTACACCTTC	CASSQNDRGDGYTF
-	TRBV15	few	TRBJ2-5	TGTGCCACCAGCAGAGAGAGGGGGAGGGTGGTGGAGACCCAGTACTTC	CATSRERGRVVETQYF
TRBD1	TRBV20-1	many	TRBJ1-1	TGCAGTGCTAGGGACAGGGTGAACACTGAAGCTTTCTTT	CSARDRVNTEAFF
-	TRBV20-1	-	TRBJ1-1	TGCAGTGCCAGCCACGCTCCAGACCGGGAGACGGACACTGAAGCTTTCTTT	CSASHAPDRETDTEAFF
TRBD2	TRBV11-2	-	TRBJ2-5	TGTGCCAGCAGCTTTGGGACTAGCGAGGAGACCCAGTACTTC	CASSFGTSEETQYF
TRBD2	TRBV20-1	-	TRBJ2-1	TGCAGTGCTAGAGATCCTAGCGGATCCTACAATGAGCAGTTCTTC	CSARDPSGSYNEQFF
TRBD2	TRBV11-2	few	TRBJ2-2	TGTGCCAGCAGCAGAGCCCTGGGACTAGCGGGAGGGCCGAACACCGGGGAGCTGTTTTTT	CASSRALGLAGGPNTGELFF
TRBD2	TRBV7-2	few	TRBJ2-5	TGTGCCAGCAGCTTAGGGAGGACTAGCGGGAGGTTGACCCAGTACTTC	CASSLGRTSGRLTQYF
TRBD2	TRBV5-1	-	TRBJ2-7	TGCGCCAGCAGCTTGTCAATAGCGGGAGGGTCTGGGGAGCAGTACTTC	CASSLSIAGGSGEQYF
TRBD2	TRBV18	few	TRBJ2-1	TGTGCCAGCTCACCACCGGTAGGCGGGGGTGCGTGGAATGAGCAGTTCTTC	CASSPPVGGGAWNEQFF
-	TRBV12-3/TRBV12-4	-	TRBJ1-6	TGTGCCAGCAGTTTCACCAGGGACTCACCCCTCCACTTT	CASSFTRDSPLHF
TRBD1	TRBV4-1	-	TRBJ2-1	TGCGCCAGCAGCGGAAGACAGGGCTCCTACAATGAGCAGTTCTTC	CASSGRQGSYNEQFF
-	TRBV29-1	few	TRBJ2-2	TGCAGCGTTGGAGACAGGCTAGGCACCGGGGAGCTGTTTTTT	CSVGDRLGTGELFF